A selection of T cell receptor beta chains follows, all from one sample in a study of blood T cells in healthy people across ages. TCRdb called the 5' RACE reads again in MiXCR, with one record for every CDR3 protein. The sample lists some 760,000 distinct CDR3 sequences, roughly 25% occurring once. These data were likewise used in another study, on T cells of mothers and their children.

What was sequenced was blood. The source of these receptors is a boy between 10 and 17 years old in good health. The conserved cysteine and the conserved F or W are not part of the CDR3 here. A D gene is named only where the DNA matches it firmly.

d_call cdr3_length j_call v_call cdr3_aa
. 14 TRBJ2-1 TRBV29-1 SVEAAGQSSYNEQF
TRBD1 13 TRBJ2-2 TRBV5-6 ASSPGQGDTGELF
TRBD2 13 TRBJ2-7 TRBV29-1 SVVPKAGVVYEQY
. 12 TRBJ2-5 TRBV5-1 ASSLEGAIETQY
TRBD2 13 . TRBV5-1 ASSFLSGNLYEQY
. 13 TRBJ2-1 TRBV3-1 ASSQAGFLAGEQF
. 11 TRBJ1-2 TRBV27 ASSFVADYGYT
TRBD1 15 TRBJ2-3 TRBV28 ASSLTGTGGSKDTQY
. 12 TRBJ1-2 TRBV12-3/TRBV12-4 ASSALVPNYGYT
TRBD1 11 TRBJ1-1 TRBV29-1 SVLGRGPTEAF
TRBD1 11 TRBJ2-3 TRBV6-5 ASRPDRDDTQY
. 17 TRBJ2-6 TRBV6-1 ASSPWQPTLLSGANVLT
TRBD1 9 TRBJ2-3 TRBV12-3/TRBV12-4 ASTGSDTQY
. 11 TRBJ2-1 TRBV28 ASSFRLDNEQF
TRBD2 15 TRBJ2-7 TRBV20-1 SARTSGRAASSYEQY
. 13 . TRBV4-1 ASSLRGGEVYEQY
TRBD1 12 TRBJ2-5 TRBV11-2 ASSLGDRAETQY
. 11 TRBJ1-2 TRBV29-1 SVEVLEDHGYT